The 14 T cell receptor beta chains below come from one sample, sequenced in a study of blood T cell repertoires in COVID-19. TCRdb keeps only in-frame clones here, not all; method: immunoSEQ multiplex PCR. The sample records some 70,000 clones, around 86% being singletons. The source material was peripheral blood. These receptors were obtained from a man aged 50-60 years with active COVID-19.

The chain uses TRBV30 and TRBJ1-2, with a tentative D call TRBD1 (5 bases). The CDR3 length is 14 residues. CDR1 GTSNPN and CDR2 SVGIG come from the germline V gene (reference sequence). Between the trimmed V and J ends, which lost 1 base and 2 bases, there was a span of 11 bases. CDR3 in amino acids: CAWSGQGRNYGYTF. The CDR3 DNA reads as TGTGCCTGGAGTGGGCAGGGCCGAAACTATGGCTACACCTTC.

This chain links TRBV14 with TRBJ1-4; D not resolved. Germline V lookup: CDR1 SGHDN, CDR2 FVKESK. The CDR3 runs 13 residues. Trimming shortened V by 0 bases and J by 6 bases, and 5 bases separated the two germline ends. The CDR3 loop reads CASSQDRHEKLFF. The CDR3 DNA sequence: TGTGCCAGCAGCCAAGACAGGCATGAAAAACTGTTTTTT.

The chain uses TRBV9 and TRBJ1-1, with 10 bases matching TRBD1. CDR1 and CDR2 (germline): SGDLS, YYNGEE. The trim removed 0 bases at V and 4 bases at J, leaving 3 bases unmatched. The length of the CDR3 is 15 residues. CDR3 sequence: CASSVGTGGGTEAFF. The CDR3 DNA is TGTGCCAGCAGCGTAGGGACAGGGGGAGGCACTGAAGCTTTCTTT.

The rearrangement links TRBV28 to TRBJ1-2; TRBD1 matches at 8 bases. The CDR3 is made up of 14 amino acids. Looked up from germline, CDR1 is MDHEN and CDR2 is SYDVKM. V lost 6 bases and J lost 6; bases outside the gene matches: 9. The CDR3 nucleotides read TGTGCCAGCAGAAATCTCCAGGGGGCAGATGGCTACACCTTC. Its translation: CASRNLQGADGYTF.

Regarding this clone: This specimen includes other DNA sequences encoding the same CDR3. The chain links TRBV7-9 to TRBJ2-7; possible D gene TRBD2, 6 bases. Between the trimmed V and J ends, which lost 5 bases and 0 bases, there was a span of 11 bases. Germline V gene data show CDR1 as SEHNR and CDR2 as FQNEAQ (reference sequence). The CDR3 loop spans 14 amino acids. CDR3 amino acids: CASSTQDYSYEQYF. The CDR3 nucleotides read TGTGCCAGCAGCACACAGGACTACTCCTACGAGCAGTACTTC.

Note on this clone: One junction end does not reproduce the germline sequence, and a read error may be involved. The rearrangement uses TRBV10-3 and TRBJ2-1; the D gene is possibly TRBD2 (5 bases). This CDR3 is built from 16 residues. The germline V gene encodes CDR1 ENHRY and CDR2 SYGVKD. The CDR3 region is CTISERLEGHKDEQFF. In DNA form, the CDR3 reads TGTACCATCAGTGAGAGACTTGAGGGTCATAAGGATGAGCAGTTCTTC.

This clone was picked up a small number of times. This chain connects TRBV7-8 to TRBJ2-7; D is perhaps TRBD2 (5 bases). This CDR3 spans 14 amino acids. Germline lookup yields CDR1 SGHVS and CDR2 FQNEAQ. The V gene lost 1 base and the J gene lost 1 base, with 8 bases spanning the gap. CDR3 residues: CASSLGGPSYEQYF. The CDR3 DNA sequence: TGTGCCAGCAGCTTAGGAGGGCCTTCCTACGAGCAGTACTTC.

The rearrangement uses TRBV28 and TRBJ1-1; a possible D gene is TRBD1 (5 bases). The V end was cut by 7 bases, the J end by 3 bases, with 18 bases between. Germline CDR1 is MDHEN and CDR2 is SYDVKM. The CDR3 length is 15 residues. The CDR3 reads CASNQGSAGDTEAFF. The CDR3 bases are TGTGCCAGCAACCAGGGTTCAGCGGGGGACACTGAAGCTTTCTTT. The full variable domain, its missing parts supplied by reference TRBV28 and TRBJ1-1, is DVKVTQSSRYLVKRTGEKVFLECVQDMDHENMFWYRQDPGLGLRLIYFSYDVKMKEKGDIPEGYSVSREKKERFSLILESASTNQTSMYLCASNQGSAGDTEAFFGQGTRLTVV.

The chain joins TRBV7-3 to TRBJ2-7; the match to TRBD2 covers 9 bases. This CDR3 is 15 amino acids long. Germline lookup yields CDR1 SGHTA and CDR2 FQGTGA. The V segment lost 3 bases and the J segment 2 bases; nucleotides outside the gene matches: 5. The CDR3 loop is CASSLELAGPYEQYF. The CDR3 bases are TGTGCCAGCAGCTTGGAGCTAGCGGGGCCCTACGAGCAGTACTTC.

V gene TRBV11-2 combines with J gene TRBJ2-5; D is possibly TRBD2 (6 bases). V lost 3 bases to trimming and J lost 5 bases, with 19 bases between them. Germline V gene sequence: CDR1 SGHAT, CDR2 FQNNGV. The CDR3 is made up of 16 amino acids. DNA of the CDR3: TGTGCCAGCAGCTTTGGAGGGGCATGGGGGAGGGAGACCCAGTACTTC. Its protein is CASSFGGAWGRETQYF.

The V gene is TRBV6-5, the J gene TRBJ2-7, with 9 nucleotides matching TRBD2. Germline-derived CDR1 and CDR2 are MNHEY and SVGAGI. V shed 7 bases and J 0 bases; nucleotides not matched to a gene: 4. The CDR3 is 14 amino acids. CDR3: CASTSSGASYEQYF. The CDR3 region has the DNA TGTGCCAGCACCTCTAGCGGGGCCTCCTACGAGCAGTACTTC.

The rearrangement links TRBV28 to TRBJ2-7, with D maybe TRBD2 (6 bases). Deletions cut 7 bases from V and 4 bases from J, with 14 bases between. CDR3 length equals 13 residues. Per germline, CDR1 MDHEN and CDR2 SYDVKM. The CDR3 sequence is CASTLSGSYEQYF. The CDR3 DNA reads as TGTGCCAGCACCTTAAGCGGGTCTTACGAGCAGTACTTC. The whole variable domain, remainder taken from reference TRBV28 and TRBJ2-7, is DVKVTQSSRYLVKRTGEKVFLECVQDMDHENMFWYRQDPGLGLRLIYFSYDVKMKEKGDIPEGYSVSREKKERFSLILESASTNQTSMYLCASTLSGSYEQYFGPGTRLTVT.

This clone has just a few counts. This chain links TRBV19 with TRBJ2-1; a possible D gene is TRBD1 (6 bases). Trimming removed 5 bases from V and 5 bases from J, with 13 bases in between. Germline V gene sequence: CDR1 LNHDA, CDR2 SQIVND (reference sequence). The CDR3 has 14 amino acids. CDR3 coding DNA: TGTGCCAGTAGTCTCCGGACAGAGGACAATGAGCAGTTCTTC. Its protein is CASSLRTEDNEQFF.

V usage is TRBV9 and J usage is TRBJ2-2; 11 bases are a match to TRBD2. The CDR3 loop spans 16 amino acids. The V and J ends lost 7 bases and 0 bases, in that order; junction bases with no gene match: 5. The V gene's germline CDR1 is SGDLS and CDR2 YYNGEE. The CDR3 loop reads CASSGTSGPNTGELFF. The CDR3 DNA reads TGTGCCAGCTCCGGGACTAGCGGTCCGAACACCGGGGAGCTGTTTTTT.